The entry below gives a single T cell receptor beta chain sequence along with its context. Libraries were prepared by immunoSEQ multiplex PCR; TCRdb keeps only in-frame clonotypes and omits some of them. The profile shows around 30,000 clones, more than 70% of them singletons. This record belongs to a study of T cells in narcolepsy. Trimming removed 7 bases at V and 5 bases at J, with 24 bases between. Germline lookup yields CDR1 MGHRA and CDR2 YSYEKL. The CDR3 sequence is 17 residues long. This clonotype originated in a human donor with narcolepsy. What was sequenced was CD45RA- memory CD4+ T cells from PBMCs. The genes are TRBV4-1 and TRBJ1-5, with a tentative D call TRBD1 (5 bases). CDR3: CASTSGQGKFSDQPQHF. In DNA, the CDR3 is TGCGCCAGCACCTCCGGGCAGGGTAAATTCTCGGATCAGCCCCAGCATTTT.